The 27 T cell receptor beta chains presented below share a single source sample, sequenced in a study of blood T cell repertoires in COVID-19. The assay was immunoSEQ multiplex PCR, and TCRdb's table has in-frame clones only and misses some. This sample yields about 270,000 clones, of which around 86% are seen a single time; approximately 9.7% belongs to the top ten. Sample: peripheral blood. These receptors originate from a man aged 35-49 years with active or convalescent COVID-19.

CDR3 sequence (DNA): TGTGCCAGCAGTGCTACAGGGGGGCACGGGGAGCTGTTTTTT. Translated: CASSATGGHGELFF. The chain uses TRBV28 and TRBJ2-2; the match to TRBD1 covers 8 bases. Germline CDR1 reads MDHEN; CDR2 reads SYDVKM. The CDR3 sequence is 14 residues long. V was pared by 5 bases and J by 7 bases, with 6 bases of the junction left unmatched.

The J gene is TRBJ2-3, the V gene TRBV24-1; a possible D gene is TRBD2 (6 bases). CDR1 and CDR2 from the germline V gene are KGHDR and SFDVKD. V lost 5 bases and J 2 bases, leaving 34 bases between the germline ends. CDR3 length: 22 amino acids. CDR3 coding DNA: TGTGCCACCAGTGCGGGTCCCTCGGAGGGAATCCGCCCCGGGGTATTCACAGATACGCAGTATTTT. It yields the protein CATSAGPSEGIRPGVFTDTQYF.

In nucleotides, the CDR3 is TGCGCCAGCAGCTTGGGGGAGGAAGCCTACGAGCAGTACTTC. Translated: CASSLGEEAYEQYF. This chain joins TRBV5-1 and TRBJ2-7, with D possibly TRBD2 on 6 matching bases. The V and J ends lost 0 bases and 2 bases respectively, with 9 bases between them. The CDR3 consists of 14 residues. The germline V gene has CDR1 SGHRS and CDR2 YFSETQ.

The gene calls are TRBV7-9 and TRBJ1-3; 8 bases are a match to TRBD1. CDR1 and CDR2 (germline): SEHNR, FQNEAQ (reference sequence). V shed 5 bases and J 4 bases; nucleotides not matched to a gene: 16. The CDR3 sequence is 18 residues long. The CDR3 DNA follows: TGTGCCAGCAGCCCTACCGAGGACAGGGTGGCGAGGGGAAACACCATATATTTT. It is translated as CASSPTEDRVARGNTIYF.

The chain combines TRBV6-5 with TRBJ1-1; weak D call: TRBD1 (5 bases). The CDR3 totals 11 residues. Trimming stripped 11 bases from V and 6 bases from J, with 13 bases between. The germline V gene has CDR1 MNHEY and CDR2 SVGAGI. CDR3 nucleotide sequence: TGTGCCGTTCGGGGGGGAGCTGAAGCTTTCTTT. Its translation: CAVRGGAEAFF.

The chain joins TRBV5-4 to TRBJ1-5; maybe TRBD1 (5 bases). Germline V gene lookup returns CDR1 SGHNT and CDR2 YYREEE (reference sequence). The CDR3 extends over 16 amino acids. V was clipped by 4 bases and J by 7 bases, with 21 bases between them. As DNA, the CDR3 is TGTGCCAGCAGCCCGGGGGGGGGAAGGGTTGAGCAGCCCCAGCATTTT. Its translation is CASSPGGGRVEQPQHF.

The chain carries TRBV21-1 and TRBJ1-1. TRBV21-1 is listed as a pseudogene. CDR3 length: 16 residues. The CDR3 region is CASSKARRRQNTEAFF. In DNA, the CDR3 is TGTGCCAGCAGCAAAGCCCGAAGGCGGCAGAACACTGAAGCTTTCTTT.

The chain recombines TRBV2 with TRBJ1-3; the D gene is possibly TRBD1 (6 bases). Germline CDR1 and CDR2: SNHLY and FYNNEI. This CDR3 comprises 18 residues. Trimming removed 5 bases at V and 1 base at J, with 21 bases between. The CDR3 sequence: CASSFTPGHLRSGNTIYF. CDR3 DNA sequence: TGTGCCAGCAGTTTTACCCCGGGACATTTGAGGTCTGGAAACACCATATATTTT.

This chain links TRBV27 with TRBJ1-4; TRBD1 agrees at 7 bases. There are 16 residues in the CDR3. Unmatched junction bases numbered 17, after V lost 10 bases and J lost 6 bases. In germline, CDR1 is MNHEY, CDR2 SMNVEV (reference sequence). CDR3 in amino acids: CATNPSGRGTDEKLFF. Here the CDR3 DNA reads TGTGCCACGAACCCCTCGGGCAGGGGGACGGATGAAAAACTGTTTTTT.

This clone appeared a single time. This chain's CDR3 is CASITKDRGEAFF. In DNA, the CDR3 is TGCGCCAGCATAACAAAGGACAGGGGTGAAGCTTTCTTT. The rearrangement links TRBV10-2 to TRBJ1-1; 9 bases align to TRBD1. The CDR3 is 13 residues long. The junction had 7 bases not matched to a gene; V was cut back by 7 bases and J by 7 bases. The germline V gene has CDR1 WSHSY and CDR2 SAAADI.

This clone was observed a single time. The CDR3 spells CATGTSDYTDTQYF. DNA of the CDR3: TGTGCCACCGGGACTAGCGACTACACAGATACGCAGTATTTT. The gene calls are TRBV5-4 and TRBJ2-3, with 10 bases aligning to TRBD2. Germline loops: CDR1 SGHNT, CDR2 YYREEE (reference sequence). The CDR3 contains 14 residues. V was pared by 9 bases and J by 2 bases, with 6 bases of the junction left unmatched.

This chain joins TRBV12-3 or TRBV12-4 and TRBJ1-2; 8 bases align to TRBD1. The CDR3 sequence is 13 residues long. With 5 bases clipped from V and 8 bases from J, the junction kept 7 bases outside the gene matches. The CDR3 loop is CASSPRTGQGYTF. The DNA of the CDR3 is TGTGCCAGCAGTCCACGGACAGGGCAAGGCTACACCTTC.

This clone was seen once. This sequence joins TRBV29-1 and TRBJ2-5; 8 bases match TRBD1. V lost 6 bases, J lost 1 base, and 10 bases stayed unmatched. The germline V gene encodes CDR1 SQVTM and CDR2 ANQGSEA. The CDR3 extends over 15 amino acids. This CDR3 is CSVYGTGASQETQYF. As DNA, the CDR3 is TGCAGCGTATACGGGACAGGAGCTTCCCAAGAGACCCAGTACTTC.

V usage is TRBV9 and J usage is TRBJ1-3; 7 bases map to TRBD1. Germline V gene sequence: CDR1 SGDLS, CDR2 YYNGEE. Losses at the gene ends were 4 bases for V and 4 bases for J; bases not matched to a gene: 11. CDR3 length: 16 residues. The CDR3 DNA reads TGTGCCAGCAGCCTCCGTGACAGGGAAGTCGGAAACACCATATATTTT. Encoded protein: CASSLRDREVGNTIYF. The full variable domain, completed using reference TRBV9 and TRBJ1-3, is DSGVTQTPKHLITATGQRVTLRCSPRSGDLSVYWYQQSLDQGLQFLIQYYNGEERAKGNILERFSAQQFPDLHSELNLSSLELGDSALYFCASSLRDREVGNTIYFGEGSWLTVV.

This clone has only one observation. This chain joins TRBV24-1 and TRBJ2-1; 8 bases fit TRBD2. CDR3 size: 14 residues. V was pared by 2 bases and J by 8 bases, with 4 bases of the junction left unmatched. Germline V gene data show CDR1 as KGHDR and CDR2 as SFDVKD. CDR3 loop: CATSDYAGGDEQFF. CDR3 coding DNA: TGTGCCACCAGTGATTATGCGGGGGGCGATGAGCAGTTCTTC.

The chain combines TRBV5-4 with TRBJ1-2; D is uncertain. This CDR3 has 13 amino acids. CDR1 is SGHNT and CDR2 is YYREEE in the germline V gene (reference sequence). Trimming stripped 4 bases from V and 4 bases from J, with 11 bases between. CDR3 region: CASSINHSYGYTF. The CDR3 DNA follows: TGTGCCAGCAGCATTAACCACAGCTATGGCTACACCTTC.

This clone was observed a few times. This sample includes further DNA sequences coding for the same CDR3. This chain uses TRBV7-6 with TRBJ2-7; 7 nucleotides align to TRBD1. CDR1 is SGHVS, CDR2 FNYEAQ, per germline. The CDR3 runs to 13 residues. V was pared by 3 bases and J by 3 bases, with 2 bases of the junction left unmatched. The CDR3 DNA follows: TGTGCCAGCAGCTTGGGGGACAGCTACGAGCAGTACTTC. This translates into CASSLGDSYEQYF.

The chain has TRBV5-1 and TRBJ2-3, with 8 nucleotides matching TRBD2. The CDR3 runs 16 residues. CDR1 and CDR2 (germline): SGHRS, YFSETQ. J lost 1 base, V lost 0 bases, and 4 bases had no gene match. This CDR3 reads CASSLDGAGGTDTQYF. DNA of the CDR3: TGCGCCAGCAGCTTGGATGGAGCGGGGGGCACAGATACGCAGTATTTT.

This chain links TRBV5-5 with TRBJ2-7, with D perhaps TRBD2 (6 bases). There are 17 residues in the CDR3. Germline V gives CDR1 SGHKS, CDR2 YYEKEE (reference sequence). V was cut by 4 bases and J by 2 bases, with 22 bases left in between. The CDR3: CASSPRPEGRTPYEQYF. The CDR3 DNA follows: TGTGCCAGCAGCCCGCGACCGGAGGGGCGAACGCCCTACGAGCAGTACTTC.

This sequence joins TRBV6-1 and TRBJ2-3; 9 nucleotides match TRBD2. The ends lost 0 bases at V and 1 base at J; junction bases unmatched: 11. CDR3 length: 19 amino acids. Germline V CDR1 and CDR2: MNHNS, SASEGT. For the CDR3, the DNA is TGTGCCAGCAGTGAAGCTCCCAGCGGGGGGCCTGTGGGCACAGATACGCAGTATTTT. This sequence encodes CASSEAPSGGPVGTDTQYF.

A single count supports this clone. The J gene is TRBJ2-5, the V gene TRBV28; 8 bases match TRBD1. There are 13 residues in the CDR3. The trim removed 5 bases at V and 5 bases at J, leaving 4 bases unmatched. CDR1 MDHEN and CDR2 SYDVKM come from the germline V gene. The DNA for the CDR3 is TGTGCCAGCAGTACCCAGGGGGCGGAGACCCAGTACTTC. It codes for CASSTQGAETQYF.

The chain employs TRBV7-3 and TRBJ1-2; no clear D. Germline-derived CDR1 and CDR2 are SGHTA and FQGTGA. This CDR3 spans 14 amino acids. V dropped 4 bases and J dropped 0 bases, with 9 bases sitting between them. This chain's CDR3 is CASSSQEANYGYTF. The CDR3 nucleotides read TGTGCCAGCAGCTCACAAGAAGCTAACTATGGCTACACCTTC. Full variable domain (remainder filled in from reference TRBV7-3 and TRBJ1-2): GAGVSQTPSNKVTEKGKYVELRCDPISGHTALYWYRQSLGQGPEFLIYFQGTGAADDSGLPNDRFFAVRPEGSVSTLKIQRTERGDSAVYLCASSSQEANYGYTFGSGTRLTVV.

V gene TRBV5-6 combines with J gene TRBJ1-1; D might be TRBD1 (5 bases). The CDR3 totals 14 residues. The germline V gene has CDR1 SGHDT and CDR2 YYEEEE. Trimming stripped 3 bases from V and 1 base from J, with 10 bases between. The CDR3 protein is CASSWGVRNTEAFF. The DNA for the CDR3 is TGTGCCAGCAGCTGGGGGGTTCGGAACACTGAAGCTTTCTTT.

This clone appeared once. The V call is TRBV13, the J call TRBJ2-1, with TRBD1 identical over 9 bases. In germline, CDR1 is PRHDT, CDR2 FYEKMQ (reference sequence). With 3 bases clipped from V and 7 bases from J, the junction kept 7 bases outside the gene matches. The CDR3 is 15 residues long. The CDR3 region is CASSFGTGSQNEQFF. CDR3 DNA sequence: TGTGCCAGCAGCTTCGGGACAGGGAGTCAGAATGAGCAGTTCTTC.

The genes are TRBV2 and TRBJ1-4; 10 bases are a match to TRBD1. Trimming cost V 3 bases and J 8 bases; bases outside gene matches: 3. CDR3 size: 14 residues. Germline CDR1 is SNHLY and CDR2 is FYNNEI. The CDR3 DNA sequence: TGTGCCAGCAGTGATCGGACAGGGGGAGAAAAACTGTTTTTT. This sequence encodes CASSDRTGGEKLFF. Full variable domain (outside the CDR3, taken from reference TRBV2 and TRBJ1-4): EPEVTQTPSHQVTQMGQEVILRCVPISNHLYFYWYRQILGQKVEFLVSFYNNEISEKSEIFDDQFSVERPDGSNFTLKIRSTKLEDSAMYFCASSDRTGGEKLFFGSGTQLSVL.

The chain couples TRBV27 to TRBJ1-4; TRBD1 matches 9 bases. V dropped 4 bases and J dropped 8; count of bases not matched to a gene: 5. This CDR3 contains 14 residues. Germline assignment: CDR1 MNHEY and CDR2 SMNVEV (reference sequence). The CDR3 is CASSWGQGGEKLFF. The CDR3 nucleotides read TGTGCCAGCAGTTGGGGACAGGGAGGCGAAAAACTGTTTTTT.

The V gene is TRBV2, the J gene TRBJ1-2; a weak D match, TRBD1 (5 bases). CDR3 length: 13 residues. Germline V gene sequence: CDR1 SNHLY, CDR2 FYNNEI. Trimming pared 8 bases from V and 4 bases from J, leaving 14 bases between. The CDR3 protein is CASGRDGPYGYTF. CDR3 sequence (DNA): TGTGCCAGCGGGAGGGACGGCCCCTATGGCTACACCTTC.